This T cell receptor beta chain was sequenced in a study of T-cell memory formation after mild COVID-19. TCRdb itself ran the 5' RACE reads through MiXCR, one entry per CDR3 protein. This table has 100,000 to 150,000 distinct CDR3 sequences, approximately 6.3% appearing once. V trimming: 1 base; J trimming: 1 base; junction bases outside the gene matches: 1. CDR3 length: 16 residues. Germline CDR1 and CDR2: SGHTA and FQGNSA. The gene calls are TRBV7-2 and TRBJ2-1; 10 bases line up with TRBD2. The sample was PBMCs or a T cell subset sorted from them (not recorded which). The receptor was derived from an adult woman who had mild COVID-19 (a few samples of this study predate the infection). Cell type and time point are not known. This chain's CDR3 is CASSLVAGGSYNEQFF. CDR3 DNA: TGTGCCAGCAGCTTAGTAGCGGGAGGTTCCTACAATGAGCAGTTCTTC.